This T cell receptor (beta chain) appears in the sequencing data of a study of identical twins. General study findings and limits: Out-of-frame beta sequences exhibited a weaker degree of excess twin sharing. The same donors were not followed; conclusions instead depended on cross-sectional statistical analysis. Carriage of fewer insertions was seen in abundant cord blood beta clonotypes, whereas memory repertoires showed none.

Only a few counts were recorded for this clonotype. Its target is unknown. TCRdb called the 5' RACE reads again in MiXCR, with one record for every CDR3 protein. The data hold fewer than 550,000 distinct CDR3 sequences, with about 15% observed a single time. V lost 6 bases to trimming and J lost 2 bases, with 13 bases between them. Per the germline V gene, CDR1 is MNHNS and CDR2 is SASEGT. The CDR3 spans 14 residues. These data were also reused for a study on yellow fever vaccine responses in identical twins.

This TCR was recovered from a woman in her late teens or twenties in good health. Sequencing was carried out using CD4+ T cells sorted from blood. The rearrangement uses TRBV6-1 and TRBJ1-1; no reliable D call. This CDR3 is CASSLKTGNTEAFF. CDR3 sequence (DNA): TGTGCCAGCAGCCTAAAGACGGGAAACACTGAAGCTTTCTTT.